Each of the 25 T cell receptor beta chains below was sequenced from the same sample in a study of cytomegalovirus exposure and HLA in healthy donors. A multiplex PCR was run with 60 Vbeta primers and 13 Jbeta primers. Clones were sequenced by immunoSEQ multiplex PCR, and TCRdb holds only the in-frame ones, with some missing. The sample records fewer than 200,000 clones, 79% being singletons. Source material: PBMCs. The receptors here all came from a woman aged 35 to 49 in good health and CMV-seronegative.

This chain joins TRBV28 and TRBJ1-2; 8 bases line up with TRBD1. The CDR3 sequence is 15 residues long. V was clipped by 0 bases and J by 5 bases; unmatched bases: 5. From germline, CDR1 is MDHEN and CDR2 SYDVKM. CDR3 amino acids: CASSLWGDRGYGYTF. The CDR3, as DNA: TGTGCCAGCAGTTTATGGGGTGACAGGGGTTATGGCTACACCTTC.

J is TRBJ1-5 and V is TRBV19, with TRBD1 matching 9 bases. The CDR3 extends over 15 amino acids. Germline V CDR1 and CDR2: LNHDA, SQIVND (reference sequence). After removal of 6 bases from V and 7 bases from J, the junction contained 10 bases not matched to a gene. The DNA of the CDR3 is TGTGCCAGTAGGGGATTGGACAGGGGACCCCAGCCCCAGCATTTT. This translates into CASRGLDRGPQPQHF.

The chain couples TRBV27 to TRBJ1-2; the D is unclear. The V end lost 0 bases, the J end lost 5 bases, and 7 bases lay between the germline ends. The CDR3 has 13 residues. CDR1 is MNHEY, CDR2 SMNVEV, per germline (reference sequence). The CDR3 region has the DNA TGTGCCAGCAGTTTATCTGGCAAATATGGCTACACCTTC. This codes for CASSLSGKYGYTF.

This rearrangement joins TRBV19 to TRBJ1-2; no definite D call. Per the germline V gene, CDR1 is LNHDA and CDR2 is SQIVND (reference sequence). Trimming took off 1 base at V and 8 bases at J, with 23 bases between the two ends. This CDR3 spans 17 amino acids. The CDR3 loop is CASSIGPSSERSGGYTF. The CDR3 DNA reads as TGTGCCAGTAGTATAGGGCCCAGCAGCGAACGATCGGGGGGCTACACCTTC.

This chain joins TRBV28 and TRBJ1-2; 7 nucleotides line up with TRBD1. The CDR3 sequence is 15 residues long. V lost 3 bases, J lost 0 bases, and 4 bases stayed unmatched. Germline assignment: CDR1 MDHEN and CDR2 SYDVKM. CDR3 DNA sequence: TGTGCCAGCAGTTTTGGGACAGAAGCTAACTATGGCTACACCTTC. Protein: CASSFGTEANYGYTF.

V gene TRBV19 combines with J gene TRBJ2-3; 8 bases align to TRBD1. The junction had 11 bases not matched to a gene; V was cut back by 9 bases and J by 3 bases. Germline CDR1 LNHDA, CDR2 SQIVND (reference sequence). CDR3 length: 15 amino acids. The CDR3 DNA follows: TGTGCCAGCCCAGTGAGGACAGGGACAACAGATACGCAGTATTTT. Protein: CASPVRTGTTDTQYF.

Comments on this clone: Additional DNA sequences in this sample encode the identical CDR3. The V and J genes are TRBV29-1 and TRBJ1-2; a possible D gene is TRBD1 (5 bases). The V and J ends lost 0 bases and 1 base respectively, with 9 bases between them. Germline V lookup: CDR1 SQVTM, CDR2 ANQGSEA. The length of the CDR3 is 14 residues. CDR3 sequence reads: CSVEDMTVNYGYTF. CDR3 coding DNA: TGCAGCGTTGAAGATATGACAGTTAACTATGGCTACACCTTC. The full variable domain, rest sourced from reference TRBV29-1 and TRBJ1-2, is SAVISQKPSRDICQRGTSLTIQCQVDSQVTMMFWYRQQPGQSLTLIATANQGSEATYESGFVIDKFPISRPNLTFSTLTVSNMSPEDSSIYLCSVEDMTVNYGYTFGSGTRLTVV.

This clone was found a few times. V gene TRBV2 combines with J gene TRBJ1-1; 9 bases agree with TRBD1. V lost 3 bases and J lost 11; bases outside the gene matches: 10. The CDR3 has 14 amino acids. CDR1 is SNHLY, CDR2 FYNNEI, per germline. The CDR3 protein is CASSDLGQGILAFF. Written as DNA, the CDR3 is TGTGCCAGCAGTGATCTTGGACAGGGGATTCTTGCTTTCTTT.

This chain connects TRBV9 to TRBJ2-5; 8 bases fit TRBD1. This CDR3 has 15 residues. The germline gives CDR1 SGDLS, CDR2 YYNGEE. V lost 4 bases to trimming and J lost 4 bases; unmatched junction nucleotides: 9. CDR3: CASSPTGGPPETQYF. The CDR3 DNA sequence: TGTGCCAGCAGCCCTACAGGGGGTCCGCCAGAGACCCAGTACTTC.

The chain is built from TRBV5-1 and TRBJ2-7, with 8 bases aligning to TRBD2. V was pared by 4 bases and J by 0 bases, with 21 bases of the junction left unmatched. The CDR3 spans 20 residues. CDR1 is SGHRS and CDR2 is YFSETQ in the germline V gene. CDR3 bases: TGCGCCAGCAGCCCCAGGGAAATGACGGGAGGGGGGCCCAGCTCCTACGAGCAGTACTTC. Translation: CASSPREMTGGGPSSYEQYF. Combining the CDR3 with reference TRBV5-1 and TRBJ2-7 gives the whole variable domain KAGVTQTPRYLIKTRGQQVTLSCSPISGHRSVSWYQQTPGQGLQFLFEYFSETQRNKGNFPGRFSGRQFSNSRSEMNVSTLELGDSALYLCASSPREMTGGGPSSYEQYFGPGTRLTVT.

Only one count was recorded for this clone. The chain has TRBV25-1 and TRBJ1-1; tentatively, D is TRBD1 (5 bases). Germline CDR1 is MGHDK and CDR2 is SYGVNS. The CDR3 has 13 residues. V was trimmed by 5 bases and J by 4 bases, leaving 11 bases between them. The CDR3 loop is CASSLGVFTEAFF. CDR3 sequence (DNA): TGTGCCAGCAGTTTAGGGGTGTTCACTGAAGCTTTCTTT.

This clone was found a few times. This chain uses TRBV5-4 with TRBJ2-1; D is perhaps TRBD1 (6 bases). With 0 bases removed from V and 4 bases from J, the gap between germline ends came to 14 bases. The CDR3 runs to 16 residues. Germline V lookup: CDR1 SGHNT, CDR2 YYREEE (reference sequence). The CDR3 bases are TGTGCCAGCAGCTTGGAACAGGGATCTTATTACAATGAGCAGTTCTTC. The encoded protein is CASSLEQGSYYNEQFF.

CDR3 loop: CASSLPPNTGELFF. The CDR3 region has the DNA TGCGCCAGCAGCTTGCCCCCTAACACCGGGGAGCTGTTTTTT. This chain links TRBV5-1 with TRBJ2-2, with D hard to call. The CDR3 consists of 14 residues. V lost 1 base to trimming and J lost 2 bases, with 6 bases between them. The germline gives CDR1 SGHRS, CDR2 YFSETQ.

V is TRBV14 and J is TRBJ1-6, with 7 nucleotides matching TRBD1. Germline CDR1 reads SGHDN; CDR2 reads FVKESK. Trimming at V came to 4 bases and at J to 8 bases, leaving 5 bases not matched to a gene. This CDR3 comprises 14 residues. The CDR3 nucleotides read TGTGCCAGCAGCCCGGACAGGAAGTATTCACCCCTCCACTTT. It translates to CASSPDRKYSPLHF.

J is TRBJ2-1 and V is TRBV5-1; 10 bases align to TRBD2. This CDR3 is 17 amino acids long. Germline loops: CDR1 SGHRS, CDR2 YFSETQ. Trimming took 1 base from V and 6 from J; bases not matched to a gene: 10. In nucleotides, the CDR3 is TGCGCCAGCAGCTTGTCGGCTAGCGGGAGTTCTGGCAATGAGCAGTTCTTC. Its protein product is CASSLSASGSSGNEQFF.

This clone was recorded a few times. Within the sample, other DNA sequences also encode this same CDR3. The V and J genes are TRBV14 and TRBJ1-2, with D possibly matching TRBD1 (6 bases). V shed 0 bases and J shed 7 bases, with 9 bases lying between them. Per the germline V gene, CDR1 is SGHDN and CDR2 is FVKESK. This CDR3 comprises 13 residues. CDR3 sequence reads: CASSQEPRGGYTF. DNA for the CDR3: TGTGCCAGCAGCCAAGAGCCCAGGGGTGGCTACACCTTC.

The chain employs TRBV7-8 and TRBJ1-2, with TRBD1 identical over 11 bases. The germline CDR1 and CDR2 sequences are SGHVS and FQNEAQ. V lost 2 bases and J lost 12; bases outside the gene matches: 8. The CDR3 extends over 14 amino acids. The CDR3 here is CASSLRDRGWGDTF. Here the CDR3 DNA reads TGTGCCAGCAGCTTAAGGGACAGGGGGTGGGGCGACACCTTC.

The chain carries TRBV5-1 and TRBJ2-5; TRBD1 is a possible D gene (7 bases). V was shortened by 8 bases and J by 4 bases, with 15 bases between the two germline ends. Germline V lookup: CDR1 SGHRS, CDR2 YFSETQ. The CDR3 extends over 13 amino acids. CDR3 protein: CASSNRGGETQYF. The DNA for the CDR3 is TGCGCCAGTTCCAACAGGGGAGGAGAGACCCAGTACTTC.

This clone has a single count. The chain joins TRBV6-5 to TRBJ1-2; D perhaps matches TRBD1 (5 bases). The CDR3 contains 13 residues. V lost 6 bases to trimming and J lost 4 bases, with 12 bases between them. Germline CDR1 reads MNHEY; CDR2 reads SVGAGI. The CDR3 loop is CASSPTGVYGYTF. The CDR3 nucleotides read TGTGCCAGCAGCCCAACAGGAGTCTATGGCTACACCTTC.

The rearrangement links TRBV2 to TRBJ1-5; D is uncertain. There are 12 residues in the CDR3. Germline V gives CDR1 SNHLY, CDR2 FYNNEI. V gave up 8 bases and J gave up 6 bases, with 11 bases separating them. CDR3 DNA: TGTGCCAGCGGCGAAGACGGTCAGCCCCAGCATTTT. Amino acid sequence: CASGEDGQPQHF.

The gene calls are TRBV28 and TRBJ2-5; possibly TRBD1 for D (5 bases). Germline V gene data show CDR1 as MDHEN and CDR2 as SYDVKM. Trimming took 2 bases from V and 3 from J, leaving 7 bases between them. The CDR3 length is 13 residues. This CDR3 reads CASSLGAKETQYF. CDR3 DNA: TGTGCCAGCAGTTTAGGGGCCAAAGAGACCCAGTACTTC.

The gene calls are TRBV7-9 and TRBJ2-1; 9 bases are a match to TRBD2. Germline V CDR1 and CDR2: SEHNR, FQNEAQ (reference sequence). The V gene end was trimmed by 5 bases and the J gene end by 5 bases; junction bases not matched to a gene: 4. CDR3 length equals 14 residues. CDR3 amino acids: CASSISGGHNEQFF. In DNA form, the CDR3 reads TGTGCCAGCAGCATTAGCGGGGGTCACAATGAGCAGTTCTTC.

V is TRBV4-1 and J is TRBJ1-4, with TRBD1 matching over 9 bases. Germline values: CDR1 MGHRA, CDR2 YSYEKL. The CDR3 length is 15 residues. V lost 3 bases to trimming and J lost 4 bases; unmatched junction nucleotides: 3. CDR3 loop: CASSHAGQGNEKLFF. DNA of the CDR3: TGCGCCAGCAGCCACGCGGGACAGGGTAATGAAAAACTGTTTTTT.

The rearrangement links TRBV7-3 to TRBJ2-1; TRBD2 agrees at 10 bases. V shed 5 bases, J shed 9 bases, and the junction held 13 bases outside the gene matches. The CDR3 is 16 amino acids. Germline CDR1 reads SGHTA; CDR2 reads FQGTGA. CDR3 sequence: CASSPAPLAGGREQFF. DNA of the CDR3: TGTGCCAGCAGCCCAGCGCCTTTAGCGGGAGGACGTGAGCAGTTCTTC.

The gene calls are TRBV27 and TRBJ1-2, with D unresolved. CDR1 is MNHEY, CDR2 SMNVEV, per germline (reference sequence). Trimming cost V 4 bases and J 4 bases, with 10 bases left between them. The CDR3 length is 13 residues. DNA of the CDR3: TGTGCCAGCAGTTCCTCGACGGGCTATGGCTACACCTTC. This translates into CASSSSTGYGYTF.